This is a list of T cell receptor beta chains from one sample in a study of identical twins. TCRdb redid the calling of the 5' RACE reads with MiXCR, one entry per CDR3 protein. The top ten hold 1.5% to 2% of the sample, which has over 550,000 distinct CDR3 sequences, about 7% seen once. These records were also assigned to another study, of yellow fever vaccine responses in identical twins.

What was sequenced was PBMCs. The source is a woman between 18 and 29 years old in good health. Both conserved end residues are part of each CDR3. Some rows mark clone size as missing; the rest say once, few, many or name a class of expanded clone.

V gene	clone size	J gene	CDR3 protein
TRBV18	-	TRBJ2-7	CASSPTGALGGEQYF
TRBV11-2	-	TRBJ2-1	CASIAGTSGSGSYNEQFF
TRBV5-1	-	TRBJ1-2	CASSWSGTQGGYTF
TRBV18	-	TRBJ2-7	CASSSGTGTEQYF
TRBV10-3	many	TRBJ2-7	CAIKKGASGYEQYF
TRBV12-3/TRBV12-4	many	TRBJ1-5	CASSPAGFGPQHF
TRBV7-9	-	TRBJ1-5	CASSLTGEEQPQHF
TRBV2	once	TRBJ2-1	CASRNLAGVGDEQFF
TRBV28	-	TRBJ2-1	CASSLDGMRFYNEQFF
TRBV27	-	TRBJ2-1	CASSPLFGNEQFF
TRBV12-3/TRBV12-4	many	TRBJ1-1	CASSFGRDREAFF
TRBV6-1	-	TRBJ2-1	CASKKGGPSIHQFF
TRBV29-1	-	TRBJ2-1	CSVVPGEQFF
TRBV7-9	many	TRBJ2-3	CASSWTSGADTQYF
TRBV20-1	few	TRBJ2-7	CSVAGGPEEQYF
TRBV6-1	-	TRBJ2-2	CAIKRGAVTGELFF
TRBV12-3/TRBV12-4	-	TRBJ2-2	CASSLAAGGVGGELFF
TRBV20-1	-	TRBJ2-4	CSARELETGENIQYF
TRBV20-1	few	TRBJ2-1	CSAPPGDSPYNEQFF
TRBV5-1	few	TRBJ1-6	CASRTDRVNSPLHF
TRBV6-1	many	TRBJ2-2	CASRRPLNTGELFF
TRBV29-1	many	TRBJ2-1	CSVSDSPNYNEQFF
TRBV3-1	many	TRBJ1-1	CASSQVRGSGADTEAFF
TRBV11-2	many	TRBJ2-5	CASSLVQASGTQETQYF
TRBV5-1	-	TRBJ2-5	CASSLGGTSGGHQETQYF
TRBV3-1	-	TRBJ2-1	CASRPGIGTYNEQFF
TRBV5-1	few	TRBJ1-1	CASSLDFYTEAFF
TRBV4-1	many	TRBJ2-1	CASSQVLRGSYNEQFF
TRBV12-3/TRBV12-4	many	TRBJ1-5	CASSFPPGQPQHF
TRBV5-1	-	TRBJ2-1	CASSWVAGTANNEQFF
TRBV7-9	-	TRBJ2-1	CASSSETSGGYNEQFF
TRBV6-5	few	TRBJ2-1	CASSYGDTYNEQFF